This entry is about one T cell receptor beta chain. The antigen is not known. The whole isolated RNA underwent reverse transcription, so sequencing captured expressed TCRB transcripts. Profiling relied on immunoSEQ multiplex PCR, and the TCRdb table lists in-frame clones only, not all of them. The top ten clones hold roughly 0.04% of a sample with over 650,000 clones, roughly 13% of them seen once. These data come from a study of beta chain features in type 1 diabetes. Staining for CD45RO/CCR7/CD25/CD127/CD95/CD27 allowed sorting of CD4+ naive, central memory, regulatory and stem cell-like memory cells. General observations from the study: Significant though moderate, a shortening of TCRB CDR3s appeared in all four CD4+ subsets of Type 1 diabetes patients. Fewer insertions but more deletions were seen at VDJ junctions in type 1 diabetes patients.

The sequence derives from a man aged 18 to 30 with type 1 diabetes. Sequenced material: naive CD4+ T cells from blood.

CDR3 in DNA: TGTGCCAGCAGTACACCCGGAAGGGGCGCCTACGAGCAGTACTTC. This sequence encodes CASSTPGRGAYEQYF. The chain recombines TRBV6-5 with TRBJ2-7, with D perhaps TRBD1 (5 bases). Germline-derived CDR1 and CDR2 are MNHEY and SVGAGI. The CDR3 covers 15 residues. V lost 5 bases to trimming and J lost 2 bases, with 16 bases between them.